The clone carrying this TCR beta chain was counted only a few times. Its specificity is not known. Healthy Caucasians provided all donations. V gave up 9 bases and J gave up 1 base; unmatched junction bases: 5. Per the germline V gene, CDR1 is LNHDA and CDR2 is SQIVND (reference sequence). This CDR3 is built from 15 residues. The sample comes from a study of identical twins. Study-wide points: Sharing of beta out-of-frame sequences by twins showed a weaker excess. Twin pairs' shared out-of-frame alpha sequences were enriched in low generation probability.

A universal primer binding site was introduced by template switching. The final cDNA contained unique molecular identifiers. TCRdb re-derived calls from the 5' RACE reads in MiXCR, one entry per CDR3 protein. The table shows about 920,000 distinct CDR3 sequences, with 9% to 15% occurring only once. In addition, the sample was reused for a study of yellow fever vaccine responses in identical twins.

The clonotype originates from a woman aged 18-35 years in good health. Sequencing input: PBMCs. The chain joins TRBV19 to TRBJ2-2; TRBD1 aligns across 10 bases. CDR3 loop: CASHRDRGNTGELFF. CDR3 bases: TGTGCCAGCCACCGGGACAGGGGGAACACCGGGGAGCTGTTTTTT.